The T cell receptor beta chain described here comes from a study of blood T cell repertoires in COVID-19. Study-wide context: Samples taken during acute and convalescent COVID-19 were collected in the United States, Italy and Spain. T cells, B-cell-depleted T cells, or PBMCs supplied cDNA or gDNA.

CDR3 length: 14 amino acids. V trimming: 2 bases; J trimming: 7 bases; junction bases outside the gene matches: 3. Germline CDR1 and CDR2: SGHRS and YFSETQ. Methods used by the authors: Estimation of nucleated cell counts relied on the amplification of reference gene primers. Sequencing used immunoSEQ multiplex PCR; TCRdb keeps in-frame clones, though not all of them. The V and J calls and the clone size are those of that table, but D and trimming were determined from the DNA. The sample yields 120,000 or so clones, around three quarters seen once. This clone has just one count. The clonotype comes from a man aged 55 to 70 with active or convalescent COVID-19. Source material: peripheral blood. This rearrangement joins TRBV5-1 to TRBJ2-7; TRBD2 matches 13 bases. The CDR3 sequence: CASSFGLAGDEQYF. In DNA form, the CDR3 reads TGCGCCAGCAGCTTTGGACTAGCGGGAGATGAGCAGTACTTC.